This TCR beta chain was sequenced in a study of regulatory T cells in long-lasting Graves disease. Across the whole study: With positive TSH receptor antibodies and over 5 years of antithyroid drugs, Graves' disease was considered persistent.

CDR1 and CDR2 from the germline V gene are LGHDT and YNNKEL (reference sequence). V was trimmed by 0 bases and J by 7 bases, leaving 21 bases between them. This CDR3 spans 17 amino acids. CDR3 regions were amplified by Arm-PCR using iRepertoire HTBI primers to build TCR beta libraries. TCRdb analysed the multiplex PCR reads with MiXCR anew, one entry per CDR3 protein. The sample records about 460,000 distinct CDR3 sequences, about 20% being singletons. Described time point: persistent/refractory GD, antithyroid drugs over 5 years with positive TRAb. Making the TCR library involved RNA that had been extracted from PBMCs.

This chain connects TRBV3-1 to TRBJ1-2, with D maybe TRBD1 (6 bases). The clonotype was recovered from a female donor with Graves disease. The source material was peripheral blood mononuclear cells (PBMCs), sampled when the disease was refractory, from a patient treated with antithyroid drugs. The CDR3 DNA reads TGTGCCAGCAGCCAAGAGGGGCGGCCCTCAGGGGCTAGTGGCTACACCTTC. It codes for CASSQEGRPSGASGYTF.